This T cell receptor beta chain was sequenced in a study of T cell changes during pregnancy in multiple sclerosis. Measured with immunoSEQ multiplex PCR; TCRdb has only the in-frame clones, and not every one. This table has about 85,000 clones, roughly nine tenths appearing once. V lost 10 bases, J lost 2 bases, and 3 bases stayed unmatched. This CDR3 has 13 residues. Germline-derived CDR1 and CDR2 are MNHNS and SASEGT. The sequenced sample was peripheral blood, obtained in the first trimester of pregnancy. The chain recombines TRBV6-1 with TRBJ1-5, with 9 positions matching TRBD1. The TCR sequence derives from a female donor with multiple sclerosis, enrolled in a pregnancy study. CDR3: CATRQGGNQPQHF. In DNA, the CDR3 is TGTGCCACGAGACAGGGGGGCAATCAGCCCCAGCATTTT.